The rows below give T cell receptor beta chains drawn from one sample of a study of cytomegalovirus exposure and HLA in healthy donors. TCRdb's copy holds only in-frame clones and misses some; the assay was immunoSEQ multiplex PCR. The sample lists 200,000 to 300,000 clones, roughly 82% occurring once. The sample taken for sequencing was PBMCs. The receptors here all came from a woman aged 40 to 49 in good health and CMV-seropositive. Each CDR3 is given with its conserved first and last residue. A D gene is named only where the DNA matches it firmly. Rows give clone size only sometimes, using once, few, many, or a class for an expanded clone.

d_call	clone_size	v_call	j_call	cdr3_nt	cdr3_aa
NA	NA	TRBV7-2	TRBJ1-1	TGTGCCAGCAGCTTGGCACTGGGGGGTGAAGCTTTCTTT	CASSLALGGEAFF
NA	NA	TRBV19	TRBJ1-4	TGTGCCAGTAGTTCAGGACAGACGGCTAATGAAAAACTGTTTTTT	CASSSGQTANEKLFF
NA	NA	TRBV5-1	TRBJ2-7	TGCGCCAGCAGCTTGCGCGGCAGTACAGGCACCTACGAGCAGTACTTC	CASSLRGSTGTYEQYF
NA	NA	TRBV4-3	TRBJ2-2	TGCGCCAGCAGCCAAGATTGGCTGAACACCGGGGAGCTGTTTTTT	CASSQDWLNTGELFF
TRBD1	NA	TRBV7-3	TRBJ2-7	TGTGCCAGCAGCCCCTCCGGGACAGGGTTCGACCCTCTCGAGCAGTACTTC	CASSPSGTGFDPLEQYF
NA	once	TRBV7-9	TRBJ1-1	TGTGCCAGCAGCCCGGGACAGAACACTGAAGCTTTCTTT	CASSPGQNTEAFF
NA	NA	TRBV5-4	TRBJ1-3	TGTGCCAGCAGCTTGCCGGGACAAAACTCTGGAAACACCATATATTTT	CASSLPGQNSGNTIYF
TRBD2	NA	TRBV7-9	TRBJ2-1	TGTGCCAGCAGCCCCGGACTAGGTTTGGGGTACAATGAGCAGTTCTTC	CASSPGLGLGYNEQFF
NA	NA	TRBV2	TRBJ2-7	TGTGCCAGTGGAGGACCTTCCTACGAGCAGTACTTC	CASGGPSYEQYF
NA	NA	TRBV30	TRBJ2-7	TGTGCCTGGGCCTCAACAACACGCCGCCCAGGCTATTCCTACGAGCAGTACTTC	CAWASTTRRPGYSYEQYF
NA	NA	TRBV4-1	TRBJ1-6	TGCGCCAGCAGGCTCGGGGGTCTTAATTCACCCCTCCACTTT	CASRLGGLNSPLHF
TRBD2	NA	TRBV4-1	TRBJ2-3	TGCGCCAGCAGCCAACGTAGCGGGAGCACAGATACGCAGTATTTT	CASSQRSGSTDTQYF
TRBD1	NA	TRBV30	TRBJ1-4	TGTGCCTGGAGACAGACAGGGGGGGTTGAAAAACTGTTTTTT	CAWRQTGGVEKLFF
TRBD1	NA	TRBV19	TRBJ1-5	TGTGCCAGTGGAGACAGGGGCCCAGGGAAGCCCCAGCATTTT	CASGDRGPGKPQHF
NA	once	TRBV7-3	TRBJ2-1	TGTGCCAGCAGCTCTTCCGGGACTCTTTACAATGAGCAGTTCTTC	CASSSSGTLYNEQFF
TRBD2	NA	TRBV10-3	TRBJ2-1	TGTGCCATCAGTGAGAATGCAGCGGGGCTTTACAATGAGCAGTTCTTC	CAISENAAGLYNEQFF
NA	once	TRBV2	TRBJ1-2	TGTGCCAGCAGGACAGACCCATCCTATGGCTACACCTTC	CASRTDPSYGYTF
TRBD2	NA	TRBV14	TRBJ2-1	TGTGCCAGCAGCCCGATCAGACTAGCGGGAGGGGATGAGCAGTTCTTC	CASSPIRLAGGDEQFF
TRBD2	NA	TRBV18	TRBJ2-5	TGTGCCAGCTCGCCCGAGACTAGCGGAGAGACCCAGTACTTC	CASSPETSGETQYF
TRBD1	NA	TRBV4-1	TRBJ2-4	TGCGCCAGCAGCGTAGGACAGGGGAAAGGAAACATTCAGTACTTC	CASSVGQGKGNIQYF